The 29 T cell receptor beta chains below all came from one sample that was sequenced in a study of blood T cell repertoires in COVID-19. The protocol was immunoSEQ multiplex PCR, while the TCRdb copy is restricted to in-frame clones and leaves out a portion. The sample lists nearly 35,000 clones, around 86% occurring once. Sequencing input: peripheral blood. The receptors stem from a man between 65 and 85 years old with acute or convalescent COVID-19.

The V and J genes are TRBV14 and TRBJ2-5, with 7 bases that match TRBD2. J gave up 5 bases and V 4 bases, and 13 bases lay outside the gene matches. Germline V gene sequence: CDR1 SGHDN, CDR2 FVKESK. The length of the CDR3 is 16 residues. Here the CDR3 DNA reads TGTGCCAGCAGCCGTTGGGAGGGGCCAATAGTGGAGACCCAGTACTTC. Translation: CASSRWEGPIVETQYF.

The chain links TRBV10-3 to TRBJ1-5; TRBD1 agrees at 9 bases. The V gene's germline CDR1 is ENHRY and CDR2 SYGVKD. The CDR3 has 14 amino acids. V dropped 10 bases and J dropped 4; count of bases not matched to a gene: 8. The CDR3 reads CATAGTGPNQPQHF. CDR3 nucleotides: TGTGCCACCGCCGGGACAGGGCCTAATCAGCCCCAGCATTTT.

This clone was observed once. The V gene is TRBV5-5, the J gene TRBJ2-5; 11 bases are shared with TRBD2. The V gene end was trimmed by 1 base and the J gene end by 6 bases; junction bases not matched to a gene: 2. The CDR3 has 14 amino acids. CDR1 and CDR2 (germline): SGHKS, YYEKEE (reference sequence). Here the CDR3 DNA reads TGTGCCAGCAGCTTGCTAGCGGGGGGACAGACCCAGTACTTC. As protein: CASSLLAGGQTQYF.

The CDR3 DNA is TGCAGTGCTAGTACTAGCGGGGGGTATGATGAGCAGTTCTTC. Amino acid sequence: CSASTSGGYDEQFF. This chain connects TRBV20-1 to TRBJ2-1; TRBD2 matches 12 bases. Germline CDR1 is DFQATT and CDR2 is SNEGSKA (reference sequence). The CDR3 runs 14 residues. Unmatched junction bases numbered 5, after V lost 3 bases and J lost 8 bases.

The rearrangement links TRBV3-1 (or the pseudogene TRBV3-2) to TRBJ1-1, with no clear D. The CDR3 totals 15 residues. The ends were cut back, 1 base at V and 0 bases at J, with 9 bases in the middle. Germline CDR1 is LGHDT and CDR2 is YNNKEL (reference sequence). CDR3 DNA sequence: TGTGCCAGCAGCCAAGCCGGAGCTTTGAACACTGAAGCTTTCTTT. Amino acids: CASSQAGALNTEAFF.

V gene TRBV18 combines with J gene TRBJ2-7; maybe TRBD2 (7 bases). This CDR3 region has 16 residues. CDR1 is KGHSH and CDR2 is LQKENI in the germline V gene. Trimming stripped 6 bases from V and 3 bases from J, with 21 bases between. CDR3 sequence (DNA): TGTGCCAGCTCTTCCGAGGGGGGGAGACTCCGCTACGAGCAGTACTTC. Translated: CASSSEGGRLRYEQYF.

The chain combines TRBV20-1 with TRBJ2-5; 11 nucleotides match TRBD1. Germline V gene data show CDR1 as DFQATT and CDR2 as SNEGSKA (reference sequence). The trim removed 3 bases at V and 4 bases at J, leaving 4 bases unmatched. CDR3 length: 14 amino acids. CDR3 coding DNA: TGCAGTGCTAGTCCCGGGACAGGGGGAGAGACCCAGTACTTC. It yields the protein CSASPGTGGETQYF.

The rearrangement uses TRBV27 and TRBJ1-1, with D possibly matching TRBD1 (6 bases). Germline CDR1 MNHEY, CDR2 SMNVEV (reference sequence). CDR3 length: 13 amino acids. Trimming pared 4 bases from V and 3 bases from J, leaving 9 bases between. Written as DNA, the CDR3 is TGTGCCAGCAGTTATCAGGGGTACACTGAAGCTTTCTTT. Its protein is CASSYQGYTEAFF.

A few counts support this clone. The rearrangement joins TRBV7-3 to TRBJ1-1; D call uncertain. The V gene's germline CDR1 is SGHTA and CDR2 FQGTGA. The CDR3 runs 13 residues. Trimming shortened V by 1 base and J by 1 base, and 4 bases separated the two germline ends. CDR3 amino acids: CASSLRGNTEAFF. The CDR3 coding sequence is TGTGCCAGCAGCTTAAGAGGGAACACTGAAGCTTTCTTT.

The V call is TRBV5-6, the J call TRBJ2-5; perhaps TRBD1 as D (6 bases). Trimming removed 1 base from V and 2 bases from J, with 6 bases in between. The CDR3 is made up of 13 amino acids. The germline V gene encodes CDR1 SGHDT and CDR2 YYEEEE. This CDR3 is CASSLRGQETQYF. The CDR3 region has the DNA TGTGCCAGCAGCTTGAGGGGGCAAGAGACCCAGTACTTC. The complete variable domain, with remaining parts taken from reference TRBV5-6 and TRBJ2-5, reads DAGVTQSPTHLIKTRGQQVTLRCSPKSGHDTVSWYQQALGQGPQFIFQYYEEEERQRGNFPDRFSGHQFPNYSSELNVNALLLGDSALYLCASSLRGQETQYFGPGTRLLVL.

CDR3 in amino acids: CASSEGGPYEQYF. The CDR3 DNA is TGCGCCAGCAGTGAAGGAGGGCCCTACGAGCAGTACTTC. This rearrangement joins TRBV10-2 to TRBJ2-7; possibly TRBD2 for D (6 bases). V was trimmed by 3 bases and J by 2 bases, leaving 8 bases between them. This CDR3 comprises 13 residues. Germline values: CDR1 WSHSY, CDR2 SAAADI.

Here the CDR3 reads CATSDPHGGEYGYTF. The CDR3, as DNA: TGTGCCACCAGTGACCCTCATGGCGGCGAATATGGCTACACCTTC. The rearrangement joins TRBV24-1 to TRBJ1-2; no firm D call. Germline lookup yields CDR1 KGHDR and CDR2 SFDVKD. The CDR3 consists of 15 residues. The V and J ends lost 4 bases and 5 bases respectively, with 16 bases between them.

This chain joins TRBV30 and TRBJ2-1; D is possibly TRBD1 (6 bases). V was shortened by 4 bases and J by 6 bases, with 16 bases between the two germline ends. This CDR3 is 14 amino acids long. Germline V gives CDR1 GTSNPN, CDR2 SVGIG (reference sequence). The CDR3 here is CAWTRQVISNEQFF. The CDR3 nucleotides read TGTGCCTGGACCCGACAGGTAATCTCCAATGAGCAGTTCTTC.

The chain combines TRBV19 with TRBJ1-5; tentative D call: TRBD1 (6 bases). Germline lookup yields CDR1 LNHDA and CDR2 SQIVND (reference sequence). CDR3 length equals 19 residues. V was pared by 6 bases and J by 4 bases, with 28 bases between. The CDR3 sequence: CASSLGRDIVVPLNQPQHF. The CDR3 DNA reads as TGTGCCAGTAGCTTAGGGAGGGACATAGTGGTTCCCCTAAATCAGCCCCAGCATTTT.

Only one count was recorded for this clone. The J gene is TRBJ2-3, the V gene TRBV9, with D possibly being TRBD2 (5 bases). There are 14 residues in the CDR3. The V gene's germline CDR1 is SGDLS and CDR2 YYNGEE. V gave up 3 bases and J gave up 7 bases, with 15 bases separating them. CDR3 sequence: CASSASNGEYTQYF. The CDR3 nucleotides read TGTGCCAGCAGCGCGTCGAACGGGGAATATACGCAGTATTTT.

V gene TRBV19 combines with J gene TRBJ1-5, with 10 bases identical to TRBD1. Germline V gene lookup returns CDR1 LNHDA and CDR2 SQIVND (reference sequence). The CDR3 loop spans 16 amino acids. The ends lost 7 bases at V and 4 bases at J; junction bases unmatched: 10. For the CDR3, the DNA is TGTGCCAGTAAATCACCACCGGGACAGGGGAATCAGCCCCAGCATTTT. Protein product: CASKSPPGQGNQPQHF.

V usage is TRBV5-6 and J usage is TRBJ2-7, with D uncertain. The V end was cut by 1 base, the J end by 3 bases, with 8 bases between. This CDR3 comprises 13 residues. Germline V gives CDR1 SGHDT, CDR2 YYEEEE. The CDR3 loop reads CASSLSGHYEQYF. CDR3 coding DNA: TGTGCCAGCAGCTTGTCTGGCCACTACGAGCAGTACTTC. Drawing the rest from reference TRBV5-6 and TRBJ2-7, the complete variable domain is DAGVTQSPTHLIKTRGQQVTLRCSPKSGHDTVSWYQQALGQGPQFIFQYYEEEERQRGNFPDRFSGHQFPNYSSELNVNALLLGDSALYLCASSLSGHYEQYFGPGTRLTVT.

The chain employs TRBV6-5 and TRBJ1-1, with D possibly matching TRBD1 (6 bases). Trimming cost V 2 bases and J 5 bases, with 9 bases left between them. CDR1 is MNHEY and CDR2 is SVGAGI in the germline V gene. The CDR3 covers 13 residues. The CDR3 nucleotides are TGTGCCAGCAGTTACACCAGGGGAACTGAAGCTTTCTTT. It codes for CASSYTRGTEAFF.

This clone was detected only a few times. The gene calls are TRBV5-1 and TRBJ1-6, with 8 bases lining up with TRBD1. Per the germline V gene, CDR1 is SGHRS and CDR2 is YFSETQ. J was trimmed by 7 bases and V by 4 bases; bases with no gene match: 4. The CDR3 loop spans 14 amino acids. This chain's CDR3 is CASSLGQENSPLHF. As DNA, the CDR3 is TGCGCCAGCAGCCTGGGACAGGAGAATTCACCCCTCCACTTT.

V usage is TRBV4-1 and J usage is TRBJ2-2; 9 bases are shared with TRBD2. Germline CDR1 reads MGHRA; CDR2 reads YSYEKL. This CDR3 contains 16 residues. The trim removed 0 bases at V and 1 base at J, leaving 0 bases unmatched. The CDR3 is CASSQELAGNTGELFF. The CDR3 nucleotides read TGCGCCAGCAGCCAAGAACTAGCGGGGAACACCGGGGAGCTGTTTTTT.

The chain uses TRBV6-6 and TRBJ1-5; D gene uncertain. The V end was cut by 0 bases, the J end by 8 bases, with 5 bases between. Germline V lookup: CDR1 MNHNY, CDR2 SVGAGI (reference sequence). The CDR3 spans 12 residues. CDR3 coding DNA: TGTGCCAGCAGTTACTCTTCTGAGCCCCAGCATTTT. This sequence encodes CASSYSSEPQHF.

J is TRBJ1-1 and V is TRBV6-5, with 7 bases aligning to TRBD1. There are 15 residues in the CDR3. CDR1 is MNHEY and CDR2 is SVGAGI in the germline V gene. With 6 bases clipped from V and 4 bases from J, the junction kept 11 bases outside the gene matches. This chain's CDR3 is CASSLDNRGGTEAFF. The CDR3 region has the DNA TGTGCCAGCAGCCTGGATAACAGGGGAGGCACTGAAGCTTTCTTT.

The rearrangement uses TRBV24-1 and TRBJ2-1; D might be TRBD1 (5 bases). There are 14 residues in the CDR3. V dropped 4 bases and J dropped 9 bases, with 15 bases sitting between them. Germline CDR1 reads KGHDR; CDR2 reads SFDVKD. The CDR3, as DNA: TGTGCCACCAGTGAGGCAGGGAAGATGAGTGAGCAGTTCTTC. It yields the protein CATSEAGKMSEQFF.

The genes are TRBV5-5 and TRBJ2-7, with D maybe TRBD2 (5 bases). The CDR3 spans 14 residues. In germline, CDR1 is SGHKS, CDR2 YYEKEE (reference sequence). The V end was cut by 1 base, the J end by 3 bases, with 11 bases between. The CDR3 nucleotides are TGTGCCAGCAGCTTGACCTCTGGACTCTACGAGCAGTACTTC. Translated: CASSLTSGLYEQYF.

The chain is built from TRBV10-3 and TRBJ1-2; D is unresolved. CDR1 is ENHRY and CDR2 is SYGVKD in the germline V gene. V was shortened by 4 bases and J by 0 bases, with 6 bases between the two germline ends. This CDR3 is built from 13 residues. The CDR3 region is CAISATANYGYTF. The DNA of the CDR3 is TGTGCCATCAGTGCCACAGCTAACTATGGCTACACCTTC.

The chain employs TRBV19 and TRBJ2-3, with 7 bases fitting TRBD2. The CDR3 totals 15 residues. Germline CDR1 reads LNHDA; CDR2 reads SQIVND (reference sequence). J gave up 0 bases and V 9 bases, and 9 bases lay outside the gene matches. CDR3 in DNA: TGTGCCAGCGTAGCAAGTAGCGGGAGCACAGATACGCAGTATTTT. Protein sequence: CASVASSGSTDTQYF. Drawing the rest from reference TRBV19 and TRBJ2-3, the complete variable domain is DGGITQSPKYLFRKEGQNVTLSCEQNLNHDAMYWYRQDPGQGLRLIYYSQIVNDFQKGDIAEGYSVSREKKESFPLTVTSAQKNPTAFYLCASVASSGSTDTQYFGPGTRLTVL.

The CDR3 region is CASSYGTGGGNTIYF. The CDR3 DNA sequence: TGTGCCAGCAGTTATGGGACAGGGGGTGGAAACACCATATATTTT. The chain is built from TRBV6-6 and TRBJ1-3, with TRBD1 identical over 11 bases. The CDR3 extends over 15 amino acids. Germline loops: CDR1 MNHNY, CDR2 SVGAGI (reference sequence). V lost 3 bases, J lost 3 bases, and 1 base stayed unmatched.

J is TRBJ1-5 and V is TRBV24-1; 8 bases fit TRBD1. From germline, CDR1 is KGHDR and CDR2 SFDVKD. The CDR3 spans 13 residues. Trimming cost V 7 bases and J 6 bases; bases outside gene matches: 4. This CDR3 reads CATRGQGSQPQHF. CDR3 bases: TGTGCCACCAGAGGACAGGGTAGTCAGCCCCAGCATTTT.

The chain couples TRBV6-5 to TRBJ2-7; D gene ambiguous. The germline CDR1 and CDR2 sequences are MNHEY and SVGAGI. Trimming stripped 5 bases from V and 7 bases from J, with 18 bases between. The CDR3 contains 14 residues. CDR3 coding DNA: TGTGCCAGCAGTCTCCGCCAAACTATGGCGGAGCAGTACTTC. It encodes CASSLRQTMAEQYF.